The 19 T cell receptor beta chains given below trace back to one sample, sequenced in a study of blood T cell repertoires in COVID-19. TCRdb keeps only in-frame clones here, not all; method: immunoSEQ multiplex PCR. In the table there are roughly 280,000 clones, about 88% of which are singletons. Sequencing was done on a sample of peripheral blood. The source of these receptors is a man aged 18 to 29 with active or convalescent COVID-19.

CDR3: CASSLTGNHEQFF. The CDR3 DNA follows: TGTGCCAGCAGTTTAACAGGTAATCATGAGCAGTTCTTC. The chain has TRBV27 and TRBJ2-1, with D maybe TRBD1 (5 bases). Germline loops: CDR1 MNHEY, CDR2 SMNVEV (reference sequence). This CDR3 is 13 amino acids long. V was cut by 2 bases and J by 8 bases, with 10 bases left in between.

The chain carries TRBV5-1 and TRBJ2-5, with D possibly matching TRBD1 (5 bases). The germline V gene has CDR1 SGHRS and CDR2 YFSETQ. V was trimmed by 4 bases and J by 4 bases, leaving 11 bases between them. There are 13 residues in the CDR3. DNA for the CDR3: TGCGCCAGCAGCCTGTCGACAGCAGAGACCCAGTACTTC. Protein: CASSLSTAETQYF. Based on the CDR3 plus reference TRBV5-1 and TRBJ2-5, the full variable domain is KAGVTQTPRYLIKTRGQQVTLSCSPISGHRSVSWYQQTPGQGLQFLFEYFSETQRNKGNFPGRFSGRQFSNSRSEMNVSTLELGDSALYLCASSLSTAETQYFGPGTRLLVL.

This clone was observed a few times. V usage is TRBV3-1 (or the pseudogene TRBV3-2) and J usage is TRBJ2-1, with TRBD2 matching 12 bases. The CDR3 totals 17 residues. The ends lost 4 bases at V and 5 bases at J; junction bases unmatched: 9. The V gene's germline CDR1 is LGHDT and CDR2 YNNKEL (reference sequence). The CDR3 coding sequence is TGTGCCAGCAGCCCCTACACGGGACTAGCGGGCCACAATGAGCAGTTCTTC. This translates into CASSPYTGLAGHNEQFF.

The V gene is TRBV10-3, the J gene TRBJ2-6; D may be TRBD1 (6 bases). V lost 6 bases and J 1 base, leaving 7 bases between the germline ends. CDR1 is ENHRY and CDR2 is SYGVKD in the germline V gene. This CDR3 comprises 14 residues. CDR3 in DNA: TGTGCCATCAGGAGGGGGTCTGGGGCCAACGTCCTGACTTTC. Translation gives CAIRRGSGANVLTF.

V usage is TRBV12-5 and J usage is TRBJ2-3; 9 bases map to TRBD2. The CDR3 totals 20 residues. J was trimmed by 4 bases and V by 2 bases; bases with no gene match: 19. Germline CDR1 is LGHNT and CDR2 is FRNRAP. CDR3 sequence reads: CASGLSPGRGLAGPSDTQYF. DNA of the CDR3: TGTGCTAGTGGTTTGTCTCCCGGACGTGGTCTAGCGGGGCCCTCAGATACGCAGTATTTT.

The CDR3 coding sequence is TGTGCCAGCAGTTACTCTAACGATAGAGACACCATATATTTT. This codes for CASSYSNDRDTIYF. This chain joins TRBV6-5 and TRBJ1-3; D is uncertain. The V gene's germline CDR1 is MNHEY and CDR2 SVGAGI. V was cut by 0 bases and J by 8 bases, with 11 bases left in between. This CDR3 region has 14 residues.

This sequence joins TRBV7-3 and TRBJ1-1; D is possibly TRBD1 (6 bases). V lost 5 bases and J 7 bases, leaving 14 bases between the germline ends. This CDR3 spans 13 amino acids. The germline CDR1 and CDR2 sequences are SGHTA and FQGTGA. The CDR3: CASSPGGQGEAFF. The CDR3 nucleotides read TGTGCCAGCAGCCCGGGGGGACAAGGTGAAGCTTTCTTT. Using reference TRBV7-3 and TRBJ1-1 for the parts outside the CDR3, the full variable domain is GAGVSQTPSNKVTEKGKYVELRCDPISGHTALYWYRQSLGQGPEFLIYFQGTGAADDSGLPNDRFFAVRPEGSVSTLKIQRTERGDSAVYLCASSPGGQGEAFFGQGTRLTVV.

The V gene is TRBV6-2 or TRBV6-3, the J gene TRBJ2-2; D uncertain. Germline V gene sequence: CDR1 MNHEY, CDR2 SVGEGT. The CDR3 sequence is 13 residues long. V shed 5 bases and J shed 5 bases, with 9 bases lying between them. The chain's CDR3 is CASSITETGELFF. In DNA form, the CDR3 reads TGTGCCAGCAGTATCACAGAAACCGGGGAGCTGTTTTTT.

The V and J genes are TRBV7-2 and TRBJ2-3; maybe TRBD2 (6 bases). The CDR3 consists of 17 residues. V lost 3 bases, J lost 3 bases, and 19 bases lay in between. CDR1 is SGHTA, CDR2 FQGNSA, per germline. CDR3 coding DNA: TGTGCCAGCAGCTTCGGTGGGGGGAGATGGGTGACAGATACGCAGTATTTT. Translated: CASSFGGGRWVTDTQYF.

The chain is built from TRBV4-2 and TRBJ1-2, with no clear D. Germline V gene lookup returns CDR1 LGHNA and CDR2 YNFKEQ. This CDR3 is built from 14 residues. V was trimmed by 1 base and J by 4 bases, leaving 10 bases between them. The CDR3 protein is CASSQVPVFYGYTF. The CDR3 DNA is TGTGCCAGCAGCCAAGTCCCGGTTTTCTATGGCTACACCTTC.

The rearrangement links TRBV27 to TRBJ1-2; D remains unclear. Trimming stripped 5 bases from V and 1 base from J, with 11 bases between. Germline V gives CDR1 MNHEY, CDR2 SMNVEV (reference sequence). The CDR3 runs to 14 residues. The CDR3 reads CASSALADNYGYTF. In nucleotides, the CDR3 is TGTGCCAGCAGTGCCCTCGCGGATAACTATGGCTACACCTTC.

The chain couples TRBV5-1 to TRBJ2-1; tentative D call: TRBD2 (6 bases). The CDR3 contains 17 residues. With 4 bases removed from V and 1 base from J, the gap between germline ends came to 18 bases. Germline V gene lookup returns CDR1 SGHRS and CDR2 YFSETQ. The chain's CDR3 is CASSPSSYSGSYNEQFF. The CDR3 DNA follows: TGCGCCAGCAGCCCATCTTCATATAGCGGTTCCTACAATGAGCAGTTCTTC.

The chain carries TRBV12-3 or TRBV12-4 and TRBJ2-1; TRBD2 agrees at 7 bases. The CDR3 totals 12 residues. The junction had 2 bases not matched to a gene; V was cut back by 2 bases and J by 10 bases. CDR3 protein: CASSLLGGEQFF. Written as DNA, the CDR3 is TGTGCCAGCAGTTTACTGGGAGGGGAGCAGTTCTTC.

The chain links TRBV6-4 to TRBJ1-6; a weak D match, TRBD1 (5 bases). Germline V gene lookup returns CDR1 MRHNA and CDR2 SNTAGT. The CDR3 spans 13 residues. Trimming took 2 bases from V and 7 from J, leaving 6 bases between them. Here the CDR3 reads CASSDDRNSPLHF. The CDR3 DNA reads TGTGCCAGCAGTGACGACAGAAATTCACCCCTCCACTTT.

The V call is TRBV30, the J call TRBJ1-2; no definite D call. V shed 2 bases and J shed 4 bases, with 8 bases lying between them. The CDR3 is 12 residues long. In germline, CDR1 is GTSNPN, CDR2 SVGIG (reference sequence). In DNA form, the CDR3 reads TGTGCCTGGAGTCCGGGTTTCTATGGCTACACCTTC. Protein sequence: CAWSPGFYGYTF.

The rearrangement joins TRBV25-1 to TRBJ1-5; tentatively, D is TRBD1 (5 bases). Trimming took off 2 bases at V and 3 bases at J, with 8 bases between the two ends. The germline V gene encodes CDR1 MGHDK and CDR2 SYGVNS. The CDR3 spans 14 residues. The CDR3, as DNA: TGTGCCAGCAGTGAACAGGGTTTCAATCAGCCCCAGCATTTT. Its protein is CASSEQGFNQPQHF.

The chain employs TRBV12-5 and TRBJ1-4; TRBD1 aligns across 12 bases. The V and J ends lost 6 bases and 5 bases, in that order; junction bases with no gene match: 10. The CDR3 spans 17 residues. Germline CDR1 and CDR2: LGHNT and FRNRAP. CDR3 loop: CASGDGTGGSLNEKLFF. CDR3 sequence (DNA): TGTGCTAGTGGCGACGGGACAGGGGGCAGTTTGAATGAAAAACTGTTTTTT.

DNA for the CDR3: TGTGCCTGGAGTGCTTTCTCCGGGGCTGAAGCTTTCTTT. It encodes CAWSAFSGAEAFF. J is TRBJ1-1 and V is TRBV30; D unclear. Germline V gene lookup returns CDR1 GTSNPN and CDR2 SVGIG (reference sequence). Trimming cost V 1 base and J 6 bases, with 12 bases left between them. The CDR3 totals 13 residues.

V gene TRBV9 combines with J gene TRBJ1-5; TRBD1 agrees at 11 bases. The ends lost 3 bases at V and 6 bases at J; junction bases unmatched: 5. CDR3 size: 15 residues. The germline CDR1 and CDR2 sequences are SGDLS and YYNGEE. CDR3 coding DNA: TGTGCCAGCAGCGCCGGGACAGGGGGGAGTCAGCCCCAGCATTTT. The encoded protein is CASSAGTGGSQPQHF.